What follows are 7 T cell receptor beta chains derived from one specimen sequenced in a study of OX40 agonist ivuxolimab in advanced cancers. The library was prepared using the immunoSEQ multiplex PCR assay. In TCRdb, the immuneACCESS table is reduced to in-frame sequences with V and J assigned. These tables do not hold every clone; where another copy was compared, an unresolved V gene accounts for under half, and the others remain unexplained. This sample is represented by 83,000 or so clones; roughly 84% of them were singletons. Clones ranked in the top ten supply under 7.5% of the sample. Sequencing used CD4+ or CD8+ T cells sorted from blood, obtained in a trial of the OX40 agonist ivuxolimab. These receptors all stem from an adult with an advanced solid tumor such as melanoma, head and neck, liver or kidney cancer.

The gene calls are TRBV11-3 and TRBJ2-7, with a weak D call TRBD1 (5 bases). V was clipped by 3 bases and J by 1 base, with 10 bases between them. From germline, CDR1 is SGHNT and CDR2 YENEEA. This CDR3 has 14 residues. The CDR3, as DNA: TGTGCCAGCAGCTTTACAGGATTATCCTACGAGCAGTACTTC. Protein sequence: CASSFTGLSYEQYF. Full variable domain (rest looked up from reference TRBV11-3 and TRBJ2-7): EAGVVQSPRYKIIEKKQPVAFWCNPISGHNTLYWYLQNLGQGPELLIRYENEEAVDDSQLPKDRFSAERLKGVDSTLKIQPAELGDSAVYLCASSFTGLSYEQYFGPGTRLTVT.

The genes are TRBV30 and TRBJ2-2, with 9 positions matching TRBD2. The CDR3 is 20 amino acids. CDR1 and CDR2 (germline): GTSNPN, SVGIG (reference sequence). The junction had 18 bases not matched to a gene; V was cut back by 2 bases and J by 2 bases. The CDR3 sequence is CAWSSTRGFSGSHNTGELFF. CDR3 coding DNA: TGTGCCTGGAGTTCAACTCGAGGGTTTAGCGGGAGTCACAACACCGGGGAGCTGTTTTTT.

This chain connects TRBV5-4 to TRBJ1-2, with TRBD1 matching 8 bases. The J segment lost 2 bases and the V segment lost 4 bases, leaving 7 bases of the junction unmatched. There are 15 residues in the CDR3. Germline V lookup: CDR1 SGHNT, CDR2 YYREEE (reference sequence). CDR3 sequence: CASSVGQGRNYGYTF. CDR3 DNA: TGTGCCAGCAGCGTTGGACAGGGACGAAACTATGGCTACACCTTC.

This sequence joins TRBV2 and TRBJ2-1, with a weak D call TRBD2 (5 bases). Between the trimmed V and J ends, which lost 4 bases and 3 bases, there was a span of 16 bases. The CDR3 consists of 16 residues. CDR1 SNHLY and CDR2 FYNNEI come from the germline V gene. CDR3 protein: CASSGPGTRVYNEQFF. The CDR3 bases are TGTGCCAGCAGTGGCCCGGGAACCCGGGTCTACAATGAGCAGTTCTTC. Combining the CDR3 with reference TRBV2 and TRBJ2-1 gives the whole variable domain EPEVTQTPSHQVTQMGQEVILRCVPISNHLYFYWYRQILGQKVEFLVSFYNNEISEKSEIFDDQFSVERPDGSNFTLKIRSTKLEDSAMYFCASSGPGTRVYNEQFFGPGTRLTVL.

CDR3 DNA: TGCGCCAGCAGCTTGCAGAGCTCCTACAATGAGCAGTTCTTC. Translating gives CASSLQSSYNEQFF. V gene TRBV5-1 combines with J gene TRBJ2-1, with no clear D. Trimming took off 1 base at V and 0 bases at J, with 5 bases between the two ends. The CDR3 runs to 14 residues. From germline, CDR1 is SGHRS and CDR2 YFSETQ.

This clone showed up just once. Written as DNA, the CDR3 is TGTGCCAGCAGCTTTGGGTCAGCAGATACGCAGTATTTT. This gives the protein CASSFGSADTQYF. The gene calls are TRBV7-9 and TRBJ2-3; D call uncertain. Germline V lookup: CDR1 SEHNR, CDR2 FQNEAQ (reference sequence). The CDR3 length is 13 residues. V shed 3 bases and J shed 4 bases, with 8 bases lying between them.

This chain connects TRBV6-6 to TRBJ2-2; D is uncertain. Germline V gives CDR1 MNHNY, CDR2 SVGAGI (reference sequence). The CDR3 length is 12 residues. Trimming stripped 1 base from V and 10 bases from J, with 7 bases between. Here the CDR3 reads CASSYFREELFF. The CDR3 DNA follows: TGTGCCAGCAGTTACTTCCGTGAGGAGCTGTTTTTT.